The source of this T cell receptor (beta chain) is a study of blood T cells in healthy people across ages. General study points: Both naive CD4+ cell counts and diversity were greater in long-lived donors than in aged donors. Reliance upon unsorted PBMCs precluded definitive naive versus antigen-experienced comparison.

Healthy Caucasian individuals from Russia aged about 6 to 90 served as donors. On this clonotype: The antigen remains undetermined.

Germline V gene lookup returns CDR1 SNHLY and CDR2 FYNNEI. This CDR3 contains 14 residues. Through a sample-barcoded 5' primer and a J-beta primer mix, a second PCR was run for 7 to 11 cycles. A minimum of 3 million CDR3-containing paired-end reads was obtained for each sample. MiXCR, applied by TCRdb to the 5' RACE reads, yields one record per CDR3 protein. Here the sample spans about a million distinct CDR3 sequences, 51% being singletons. This receptor was obtained from a woman between 55 and 75 years old in good health. Sequencing input: blood. The rearrangement links TRBV2 to TRBJ2-5; 8 bases match TRBD2. The tail of the sequence fits TRBJ2-7 better, so the J call may be wrong. The CDR3 DNA follows: TGTGCCAGCAGTGGGGGGACTAGGGGGGGCGAGCAGTACTTC. This encodes CASSGGTRGGEQYF.